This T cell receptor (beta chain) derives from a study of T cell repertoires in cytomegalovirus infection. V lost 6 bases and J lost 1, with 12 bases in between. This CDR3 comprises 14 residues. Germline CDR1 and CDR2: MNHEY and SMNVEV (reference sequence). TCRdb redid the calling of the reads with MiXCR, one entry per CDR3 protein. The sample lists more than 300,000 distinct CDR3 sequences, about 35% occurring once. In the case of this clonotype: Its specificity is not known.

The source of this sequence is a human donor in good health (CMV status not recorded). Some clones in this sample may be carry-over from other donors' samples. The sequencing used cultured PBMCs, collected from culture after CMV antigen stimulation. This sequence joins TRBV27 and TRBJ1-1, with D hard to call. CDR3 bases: TGTGCCAGCAGCCCTCTCAGCAGGAACACTGAAGCTTTCTTT. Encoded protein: CASSPLSRNTEAFF.